A selection of T cell receptor beta chains follows, all from one sample in a study of blood T cell repertoires in COVID-19. Produced via immunoSEQ multiplex PCR; TCRdb's table is partial and in-frame only. Here the sample spans around 250,000 clones, roughly 82% being singletons. The sequencing input was peripheral blood. The source of these receptors is an elderly woman with COVID-19, enrolled during active disease. The CDR3 runs from the conserved cysteine through the conserved F or W. The D gene is left open where the match is weak. Clone size, where shown, is once, few, many, or a class for clones that have expanded.

>TRBJ2-5|TRBV28|few|NA|11
TGTGCCAGCAGTCACAGGGAGACCCAGTACTTC
CASSHRETQYF
>TRBJ1-5|TRBV7-9|NA|TRBD1|14
TGTGCCAGCAGCTTAGGGGCAGGGGGTCAGCCCCAGCATTTT
CASSLGAGGQPQHF
>TRBJ2-1|TRBV29-1|NA|TRBD2|14
TGCAGCGTGTCCGGGACTAGCGGGGGCAATGAGCAGTTCTTC
CSVSGTSGGNEQFF
>TRBJ1-3|TRBV2|NA|NA|15
TGTGCCAGCCGAGGACAGACGAGCTCTGGAAACACCATATATTTT
CASRGQTSSGNTIYF
>TRBJ1-4|TRBV5-1|NA|TRBD1|18
TGCGCCAGCAGCCGGACAGGCCTTACGAATTTCGGTAATGAAAAACTGTTTTTT
CASSRTGLTNFGNEKLFF
>TRBJ1-5|TRBV5-6|NA|NA|13
TGTGCCAGCACCTTCGGGGGAAATCAGCCCCAGCATTTT
CASTFGGNQPQHF
>TRBJ2-1|TRBV19|NA|NA|13
TGTGCCAGTCAGGGGCAGCCCCACAATGAGCAGTTCTTC
CASQGQPHNEQFF
>TRBJ2-3|TRBV7-7|NA|NA|15
TGTGCCAGCAGCTTGGGGGGTCGTAGCACAGATACGCAGTATTTT
CASSLGGRSTDTQYF
>TRBJ2-5|TRBV6-5|NA|NA|16
TGTGCCAGCAGTTCCCAGTCCCCAGGGGTAGGGGAGACCCAGTACTTC
CASSSQSPGVGETQYF
>TRBJ2-3|TRBV6-2/TRBV6-3|NA|TRBD2|15
TGTGCCAGCAGTTCTCTAGCGGGGAGGGCAGATACGCAGTATTTT
CASSSLAGRADTQYF
>TRBJ1-2|TRBV28|NA|NA|15
TGTGCCAGCAGTTTAGTCGGCGGAGGATCCTATGGCTACACCTTC
CASSLVGGGSYGYTF
>TRBJ1-2|TRBV6-5|NA|NA|12
TGTGCCAGCGGCCCAAGGGCGGGGGGCTACACCTTC
CASGPRAGGYTF
>TRBJ2-1|TRBV28|NA|TRBD2|16
TGTGCCAGCAGTCCTAGCGGGGGCAACTCCTACAATGAGCAGTTCTTC
CASSPSGGNSYNEQFF
>TRBJ2-1|TRBV5-6|NA|NA|16
TGTGCCAGCAGCTTGATTATGACAAGCTCCTACAATGAGCAGTTCTTC
CASSLIMTSSYNEQFF
>TRBJ1-1|TRBV2|NA|NA|14
TGTGCCAGCAGTGAAGCGCCGGACAGCACTGAAGCTTTCTTT
CASSEAPDSTEAFF
>TRBJ2-5|TRBV5-1|NA|TRBD2|14
TGCGCCAGCAGCTTTGGGAGGGACGAAGAGACCCAGTACTTC
CASSFGRDEETQYF
>TRBJ1-5|TRBV27|NA|NA|15
TGTGCCAGCAGTTCCGGACAGAAGTCCAATCAGCCCCAGCATTTT
CASSSGQKSNQPQHF
>TRBJ1-6|TRBV5-1|once|TRBD1|14
TGCGCCAGCAGCCTCAGGGACAGTAATTCACCCCTCCACTTT
CASSLRDSNSPLHF
>TRBJ2-5|TRBV10-3|NA|NA|14
TGTGCCATCAGTGATCGCGGAGACCAAGAGACCCAGTACTTC
CAISDRGDQETQYF
>TRBJ2-1|TRBV24-1|NA|TRBD1|16
TGTGCCACCAGTGACCCCGGGACAGCATCCTACAATGAGCAGTTCTTC
CATSDPGTASYNEQFF
>TRBJ2-1|TRBV29-1|NA|TRBD2|14
TGCAGCGTTGACCTAGCGGGCTTAGACAATGAGCAGTTCTTC
CSVDLAGLDNEQFF
>TRBJ1-6|TRBV2|NA|NA|12
TGTGCCAGCAGCGGACAGAATTCACCCCTCCACTTT
CASSGQNSPLHF
>TRBJ2-3|TRBV6-4|once|TRBD1|16
TGTGCCAGCACCGTTGATGGGACAGGGGGCGCAGATACGCAGTATTTT
CASTVDGTGGADTQYF
>TRBJ2-3|TRBV5-1|NA|TRBD1|15
TGCGCCAGCAGCTGGGACAGGGGGCGCACAGATACGCAGTATTTT
CASSWDRGRTDTQYF
>TRBJ2-3|TRBV7-2|NA|TRBD2|15
TGTGCCAGCACCCTCGAGCGGGGGGGCACAGATACGCAGTATTTT
CASTLERGGTDTQYF
>TRBJ2-2|TRBV19|NA|NA|14
TGTGCCACCAACCGGGATCTGGGCACCGGGGAGCTGTTTTTT
CATNRDLGTGELFF
>TRBJ1-1|TRBV18|NA|NA|13
TGTGCCAGCTCAGGAGACGGGAACACTGAAGCTTTCTTT
CASSGDGNTEAFF
>TRBJ2-5|TRBV7-7|once|TRBD1|16
TGTGCTAGCAGCGTACAGGGGGCCGATCCCCACGAGACCCAGTACTTC
CASSVQGADPHETQYF
>TRBJ1-2|TRBV29-1|NA|TRBD1|13
TGCAGCGTTGGGGACAGAATAAACTATGGCTACACCTTC
CSVGDRINYGYTF
>TRBJ1-6|TRBV3-1/TRBV3-2|NA|TRBD1|13
TGTGCCAGCAGCCCGACAGGGAGTTCACCCCTCCACTTT
CASSPTGSSPLHF
>TRBJ1-1|TRBV7-9|NA|NA|14
TGTGCCAGCAGCTTAGGGCAGATGGACACTGAAGCTTTCTTT
CASSLGQMDTEAFF
>TRBJ1-2|TRBV2|NA|NA|14
TGTGCCAGCAGTGCCCTCAGCGGACCGCGTGGCTACACCTTC
CASSALSGPRGYTF
>TRBJ1-2|TRBV19|NA|NA|11
TGTGCCGCGGGATCTAACTATGGCTACACCTTC
CAAGSNYGYTF
>TRBJ1-2|TRBV6-1|NA|NA|19
TGTGCCAGCAGTGAAGCGCTTCGGGGCCTCGGGGGGGCTAACTATGGCTACACCTTC
CASSEALRGLGGANYGYTF
>TRBJ1-2|TRBV3-1/TRBV3-2|NA|TRBD1|18
TGTGCCAGCAGCCAAGTAGGTGCGGGACAGGGGGCCTACTATGGCTACACCTTC
CASSQVGAGQGAYYGYTF
>TRBJ1-1|TRBV5-1|NA|NA|13
TGCGCCAGCAGCTCTACAGGGTACTCTCTCGCTTTCTTT
CASSSTGYSLAFF
>TRBJ1-2|TRBV20-1|NA|NA|11
TGCAGTGCTAATCCGGTCGATGGCTACACCTTC
CSANPVDGYTF
>TRBJ1-2|TRBV28|NA|NA|17
TGTGCCAGCAGTGCCCAATCCCATTTTAGAACTAACTATGGCTACACCTTC
CASSAQSHFRTNYGYTF
>TRBJ1-5|TRBV5-6|NA|NA|12
TGTGCCAGCAGCTTGCTCAGTCAGCCCCAGCATTTT
CASSLLSQPQHF
>TRBJ1-1|TRBV20-1|NA|NA|11
TGCAGTGCTAAACCCCAGGGAACGGCTTTCTTT
CSAKPQGTAFF